The rows below give T cell receptor beta chains drawn from one sample of a study of CD8+CD57+ T cells in acquired aplastic anemia. From the reads, TCRdb called clonotypes with MiXCR, one entry per CDR3 protein. The sample includes under 200,000 distinct CDR3 sequences, roughly 47% seen only once; the top ten take 0.85% to 1.3%. Sequencing was performed on sorted CD4+, CD8+, or CD8+CD57+ T cells (not recorded which) from PBMCs. These receptors came from a human donor in good health. The CDR3 runs from the conserved cysteine through the conserved F or W. Size tells how often a clone was seen (once, few, many) or the class of an expanded clone, and some rows leave it out.

v_call clone_size cdr3_aa
TRBV10-3 medium-sized CAIRTGQGDSPLHF
TRBV4-2 many CASGKQETQYF
TRBV12-3/TRBV12-4 many CASSLAGGGNQPQHF
TRBV19 - CASSGQAEKLFF
TRBV20-1 many CSARGGTGGYEQYF
TRBV3-1 - CASSDGLAAFF
TRBV6-4 - CASSRSWSEIQPQHF
TRBV28 few CASSLMGGGSRTDTQYF
TRBV18 few CASSPPTSGANVLTF
TRBV11-3 - CASSLKTEQYF
TRBV19 few CASSSDRATTPLHF
TRBV5-5 many CASSFFSDREVAFF
TRBV27 - CASSSYRGNAGELFF
TRBV11-2 - CASSTSDGRNSPLHF
TRBV15 - CATSRVAGGQKTQYF
TRBV24-1 few CATRDDTEAFF
TRBV5-1 many CASSLERELYNEQFF
TRBV5-8 - CASSRDRVSGNTIYF
TRBV20-1 - CSASREGTEAFF
TRBV4-2 - CASSPLGTSGTYEQYF
TRBV9 once CASSGGLSNNEKLFF
TRBV6-1 few CASSRTGVWHSNQPQHF
TRBV7-3 many CASSPPGQANEQFF
TRBV4-1 - CASSHKILGLAGKNNEQFF
TRBV2 - CSSTGGNRGQETQYF
TRBV20-1 many CSANPTDYNEQFF
TRBV5-5 - CASSHGTGNYGYTF
TRBV24-1 - CATRPGQGYTGELFF
TRBV7-9 few CASGRSYNEQFF
TRBV7-2 - CASSLAGTPNNEQFF
TRBV2 many CASRQGETQYF
TRBV19 many CASSTSIGRHGELFF
TRBV6-1 - CASRLAGGGYNEQFF
TRBV24-1 many CATKTSGGTGELFF
TRBV9 - CASSPGLAGGPVTDTPYF
TRBV20-1 once CSAREGGAFYEQYF
TRBV10-1 many CASKRLAASYNEQFF
TRBV7-6 few CASSLQGEKLFF
TRBV20-1 many CSARAGNTGELFF
TRBV4-3 many CASSPLIRGGTDTQYF
TRBV20-1 - CSAQSGTEETQYF
TRBV12-3/TRBV12-4 few CASSPRDTQYF
TRBV25-1 few CASAGNSGANVLTF
TRBV7-8 once CASSLAGSPDEQYF
TRBV6-1 - CASRESGTPGDSYEQYF
TRBV2 - CASSEATGKTEAFF
TRBV5-4 many CASSLRTGQEETQYF
TRBV19 - CASSMGGYEQYF
TRBV10-3 many CANSPGTELRNYGYTF
TRBV18 few CASSPPGQGSSYEQYF
TRBV19 - CASTDRGETQYF
TRBV20-1 - CSAKRETQYF
TRBV7-2 many CASSHFPGLADTYTQYF
TRBV6-1 few CASSEAVRINNYGYTF
TRBV11-2 once CASSLGPADGYTF